The 24 T cell receptor beta chains presented below share a single source sample, sequenced in a study of cytomegalovirus exposure and HLA in healthy donors (dated by TCRdb to the late 2010s). Receptor amplification or capture employed the immunoSEQ multiplex PCR assay. The multiplex PCR relied on a mix of 60 forward primers for TCR Vbeta segments and 13 reverse primers for TCR Jbeta segments. TCRdb holds this immuneACCESS table with in-frame rearrangements only. Some clones are missing; in checked studies, unresolved V genes explain under half, and the rest has no known cause. This sample holds about 140,000 clones; roughly 77% were observed only once. The ten largest clones capture 1.5% to 2% of the sample. The sequencing input was PBMCs. Receptors originate from a woman under 40 in good health and CMV-seronegative.

The gene calls are TRBV11-2 and TRBJ1-4; 11 bases align to TRBD1. With 5 bases clipped from V and 7 bases from J, the junction kept 6 bases outside the gene matches. CDR3 length: 15 amino acids. The germline V gene has CDR1 SGHAT and CDR2 FQNNGV. The CDR3 sequence is CASSEDRGRGEKLFF. The CDR3 DNA sequence: TGTGCCAGCAGCGAGGACAGGGGGCGAGGTGAAAAACTGTTTTTT. The full variable domain, in which reference TRBV11-2 and TRBJ1-4 provide the parts outside the CDR3, is EAGVAQSPRYKIIEKRQSVAFWCNPISGHATLYWYQQILGQGPKLLIQFQNNGVVDDSQLPKDRFSAERLKGVDSTLKIQPAKLEDSAVYLCASSEDRGRGEKLFFGSGTQLSVL.

The chain has TRBV7-2 and TRBJ1-2; D possibly corresponds to TRBD1 (6 bases). Germline V lookup: CDR1 SGHTA, CDR2 FQGNSA. The germline V and J ends were trimmed by 1 base and 4 bases, with 13 bases remaining between them. The CDR3 runs 15 residues. The CDR3 loop is CASSLVAGAGYGYTF. The DNA for the CDR3 is TGTGCCAGCAGCTTAGTTGCAGGGGCGGGCTATGGCTACACCTTC.

This clone came up once. J is TRBJ2-5 and V is TRBV21-1; the table's D call TRBD2 went unverified against the DNA. TRBV21-1 is tagged as a pseudogene. The CDR3 contains 17 residues. CDR3 coding DNA: TGTGCCAGCAGCAAATTGCCGGGAGGGCCCTCTCGGGAGACCCAGTACTTC. It encodes CASSKLPGGPSRETQYF.

The chain combines TRBV19 with TRBJ2-7, with 10 bases aligning to TRBD2. The CDR3 runs 16 residues. Trimming at V came to 4 bases and at J to 5 bases, leaving 11 bases not matched to a gene. Looked up from germline, CDR1 is LNHDA and CDR2 is SQIVND (reference sequence). The DNA for the CDR3 is TGTGCCAGTAGTACCAGGGTACTAGCGGGACGGGACGAGCAGTACTTC. Encoded protein: CASSTRVLAGRDEQYF.

The chain couples TRBV4-2 to TRBJ2-1; 9 nucleotides agree with TRBD2. Germline V gives CDR1 LGHNA, CDR2 YNFKEQ. V shed 1 base and J 5 bases; nucleotides not matched to a gene: 15. The CDR3 totals 19 residues. CDR3 sequence: CASSQVRTGTSGSHNEQFF. As DNA, the CDR3 is TGTGCCAGCAGCCAAGTGAGGACGGGAACTAGCGGGTCACACAATGAGCAGTTCTTC.

The rearrangement uses TRBV6-6 and TRBJ1-1; TRBD1 might be the D (5 bases). Germline assignment: CDR1 MNHNY and CDR2 SVGAGI (reference sequence). CDR3 length: 13 residues. Deletions cut 7 bases from V and 1 base from J, with 10 bases between. The CDR3 reads CASKRQQNTEAFF. The CDR3 DNA follows: TGTGCCAGCAAGAGACAGCAGAACACTGAAGCTTTCTTT.

This chain joins TRBV5-1 and TRBJ2-6; D is ambiguous. Per the germline V gene, CDR1 is SGHRS and CDR2 is YFSETQ. Trimming cost V 2 bases and J 2 bases, with 8 bases left between them. The CDR3 length is 15 residues. CDR3 region: CASSFGYAGANVLTF. As DNA, the CDR3 is TGCGCCAGCAGCTTCGGTTACGCTGGGGCCAACGTCCTGACTTTC.

The chain combines TRBV19 with TRBJ2-5, with D possibly TRBD2 on 5 matching bases. The CDR3 totals 14 residues. Trimming cost V 5 bases and J 4 bases, with 14 bases left between them. CDR1 LNHDA and CDR2 SQIVND come from the germline V gene (reference sequence). The CDR3 loop reads CASSRIGDGETQYF. In DNA form, the CDR3 reads TGTGCCAGTAGTCGGATCGGGGATGGAGAGACCCAGTACTTC.

This chain links TRBV19 with TRBJ2-7; D is perhaps TRBD1 (5 bases). The CDR3 has 15 amino acids. Germline CDR1 and CDR2: LNHDA and SQIVND (reference sequence). Trimming left V 1 base short and J 0 bases short, with 10 bases between. The CDR3 bases are TGTGCCAGTAGTATAGGACAGCCGAGCTCCTACGAGCAGTACTTC. As protein: CASSIGQPSSYEQYF.

V usage is TRBV27 and J usage is TRBJ2-5; 13 bases line up with TRBD2. The length of the CDR3 is 18 residues. Trimming cost V 0 bases and J 7 bases; bases outside gene matches: 11. CDR1 MNHEY and CDR2 SMNVEV come from the germline V gene (reference sequence). The CDR3 sequence is CASSLSPVLAGGSVTQYF. The CDR3 nucleotides are TGTGCCAGCAGTTTATCCCCAGTACTAGCGGGAGGGTCCGTGACCCAGTACTTC.

This chain joins TRBV5-4 and TRBJ1-3, with unresolved D. Trimming removed 3 bases at V and 2 bases at J, with 12 bases between. CDR3 size: 15 residues. From germline, CDR1 is SGHNT and CDR2 YYREEE (reference sequence). This chain's CDR3 is CASSSNRVTGNTIYF. CDR3 in DNA: TGTGCCAGCAGCTCCAACCGGGTGACTGGAAACACCATATATTTT.

The gene calls are TRBV5-4 and TRBJ1-6; D is undetermined. V was cut by 0 bases and J by 7 bases, with 8 bases left in between. This CDR3 spans 14 amino acids. CDR1 and CDR2 from the germline V gene are SGHNT and YYREEE (reference sequence). This CDR3 is CASSLETGNSPLHF. The CDR3 bases are TGTGCCAGCAGCTTGGAGACGGGGAATTCACCCCTCCACTTT.

V and J are TRBV28 and TRBJ1-1, with a tentative D call TRBD1 (5 bases). V was shortened by 0 bases and J by 7 bases, with 15 bases between the two germline ends. Germline CDR1 reads MDHEN; CDR2 reads SYDVKM. This CDR3 has 15 amino acids. CDR3 in amino acids: CASSLWGGREDEAFF. The CDR3 DNA reads TGTGCCAGCAGTTTATGGGGGGGAAGGGAGGATGAAGCTTTCTTT.

This clone was detected only once. The rearrangement joins TRBV18 to TRBJ1-1; D is undetermined. This CDR3 is 14 amino acids long. The ends were cut back, 5 bases at V and 3 bases at J, with 13 bases in the middle. Germline V lookup: CDR1 KGHSH, CDR2 LQKENI. CDR3 nucleotides: TGTGCCAGCTCAGTCCGGGCCGGGGACACTGAAGCTTTCTTT. It specifies CASSVRAGDTEAFF.

The CDR3 sequence: CASSYQAGAYEQYF. DNA of the CDR3: TGTGCCAGCAGTTACCAGGCGGGAGCCTACGAGCAGTACTTC. The chain uses TRBV6-6 and TRBJ2-7, with 7 bases identical to TRBD2. The CDR3 is 14 residues long. From germline, CDR1 is MNHNY and CDR2 SVGAGI (reference sequence). Unmatched junction bases numbered 3, after V lost 2 bases and J lost 2 bases.

The rearrangement uses TRBV18 and TRBJ1-5, with D unresolved. Germline CDR1 reads KGHSH; CDR2 reads LQKENI. There are 16 residues in the CDR3. Trimming removed 3 bases from V and 3 bases from J, with 15 bases in between. The CDR3 DNA follows: TGTGCCAGCTCACCCTCCGGAGGGTACCTCAATCAGCCCCAGCATTTT. Its translation is CASSPSGGYLNQPQHF.

The chain has TRBV18 and TRBJ2-7; 10 bases line up with TRBD2. CDR3 length: 16 residues. Per the germline V gene, CDR1 is KGHSH and CDR2 is LQKENI. V was pared by 3 bases and J by 5 bases, with 10 bases of the junction left unmatched. The CDR3 is CASSPGLEAGGNEQYV. The DNA for the CDR3 is TGTGCCAGCTCACCTGGGCTTGAAGCGGGGGGGAACGAGCAGTACGTC.

The chain has TRBV5-8 and TRBJ2-1; 7 nucleotides line up with TRBD1. The CDR3 covers 17 residues. With V trimmed by 4 bases and J by 7 bases, 17 bases remained unmatched. CDR1 and CDR2 from the germline V gene are SGHTS and YDEGEE. This CDR3 is CASSPTRGGAWLNEQFF. CDR3 DNA: TGTGCCAGCAGCCCTACCCGAGGGGGCGCGTGGCTTAATGAGCAGTTCTTC.

The chain combines TRBV6-6 with TRBJ1-1; TRBD1 might be the D (6 bases). Per germline, CDR1 MNHNY and CDR2 SVGAGI (reference sequence). CDR3 length equals 15 residues. V was clipped by 6 bases and J by 1 base, with 15 bases between them. As DNA, the CDR3 is TGTGCCAGCAGCGCCAGGGGCCTCGGGAACACTGAAGCTTTCTTT. This sequence encodes CASSARGLGNTEAFF.

The genes are TRBV19 and TRBJ1-5, with D unresolved. The V end was cut by 1 base, the J end by 4 bases, with 20 bases between. The CDR3 is 18 residues long. Germline values: CDR1 LNHDA, CDR2 SQIVND (reference sequence). CDR3 in amino acids: CASSIGLTRKLQNQPQHF. The CDR3 region has the DNA TGTGCCAGTAGTATAGGTTTGACAAGAAAGTTACAAAATCAGCCCCAGCATTTT.

The rearrangement links TRBV9 to TRBJ2-5, with 7 bases identical to TRBD1. The J segment lost 5 bases and the V segment lost 3 bases, leaving 10 bases of the junction unmatched. CDR3 length: 15 residues. The germline gives CDR1 SGDLS, CDR2 YYNGEE. CDR3 sequence: CASSAGTVLGETQYF. The CDR3 bases are TGTGCCAGCAGCGCTGGGACAGTGCTAGGGGAGACCCAGTACTTC.

This clone was detected once. The V and J genes are TRBV7-2 and TRBJ2-7; D may be TRBD2 (5 bases). Germline V gene lookup returns CDR1 SGHTA and CDR2 FQGNSA. V lost 0 bases and J 5 bases, leaving 11 bases between the germline ends. This CDR3 contains 14 residues. The CDR3 bases are TGTGCCAGCAGCTTAGCGACCGCCGGGAACGAGCAGTACGTC. This encodes CASSLATAGNEQYV.

The chain links TRBV6-5 to TRBJ2-5; TRBD1 agrees at 8 bases. The trim removed 2 bases at V and 3 bases at J, leaving 5 bases unmatched. CDR1 and CDR2 from the germline V gene are MNHEY and SVGAGI. The CDR3 consists of 15 residues. CDR3 amino acids: CASSYPQGAKETQYF. The CDR3 DNA sequence: TGTGCCAGCAGTTACCCCCAGGGGGCGAAAGAGACCCAGTACTTC.

This clone has only a few counts. This chain connects TRBV7-9 to TRBJ1-2; the D gene is possibly TRBD1 (5 bases). V gave up 4 bases and J gave up 5 bases, with 17 bases separating them. The CDR3 loop spans 15 amino acids. Germline assignment: CDR1 SEHNR and CDR2 FQNEAQ (reference sequence). The CDR3 spells CASSSQVYGPYGYTF. In DNA, the CDR3 is TGTGCCAGCAGCTCACAGGTCTACGGTCCTTATGGCTACACCTTC.